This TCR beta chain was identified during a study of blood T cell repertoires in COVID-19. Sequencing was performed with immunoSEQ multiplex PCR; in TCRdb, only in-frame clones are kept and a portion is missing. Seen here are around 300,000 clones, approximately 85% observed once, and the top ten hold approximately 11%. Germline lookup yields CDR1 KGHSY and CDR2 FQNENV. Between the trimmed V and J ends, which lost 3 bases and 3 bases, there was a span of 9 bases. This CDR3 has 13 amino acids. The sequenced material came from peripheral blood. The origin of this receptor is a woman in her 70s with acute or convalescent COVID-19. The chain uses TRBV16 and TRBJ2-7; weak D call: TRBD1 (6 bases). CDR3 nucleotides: TGTGCCAGCAGCCAGGGGGCGTACTACGAGCAGTACTTC. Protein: CASSQGAYYEQYF.